A single sample is the source of the 25 T cell receptor beta chains below, sequenced in a study of spatial heterogeneity in lung cancer. Whole-study results and caveats: Within tumors, counts of expanded alpha and beta TCRs tracked tumor mutation counts.

TCRdb called the 5' RACE reads again in MiXCR, with one record for every CDR3 protein. The table includes about 13,000 distinct CDR3 sequences, 4% to 5.5% detected once. The antigens for these receptors are not known. Time point reported: sample taken at primary tumor resection. Sequences were derived from lung tumor tissue, sampled at surgery. These receptors were collected from a male donor with early-stage non-small cell lung cancer.

This clonotype was detected only a few times. V and J are TRBV7-2 and TRBJ2-2; a weak D match, TRBD1 (6 bases). CDR3 length equals 15 residues. Germline CDR1 reads SGHTA; CDR2 reads FQGNSA. Trimming cost V 3 bases and J 6 bases, with 14 bases left between them. The CDR3: CASSFLSRGSGELFF. In DNA, the CDR3 is TGTGCCAGCAGCTTTCTGTCCAGGGGTTCCGGGGAGCTGTTTTTT.

This clonotype appeared many times. DNA for the CDR3: TGTGCCAGCAGTTACGCAAATTGGGGAGAAGTAGGCGGCTACACCTTC. Protein: CASSYANWGEVGGYTF. The chain couples TRBV6-6 to TRBJ1-2; D is ambiguous. Trimming stripped 2 bases from V and 8 bases from J, with 21 bases between. This CDR3 has 16 amino acids. The V gene's germline CDR1 is MNHNY and CDR2 SVGAGI (reference sequence).

This clonotype showed up many times. V is TRBV12-3 or TRBV12-4 and J is TRBJ1-6, with D maybe TRBD1 (5 bases). V lost 7 bases, J lost 2 bases, and 18 bases lay in between. The CDR3 is 17 residues long. CDR3 region: CASTFGASWAYNSPLHF. The CDR3 DNA follows: TGTGCCAGCACCTTTGGGGCCAGCTGGGCCTATAATTCACCCCTCCACTTT.

The genes are TRBV20-1 and TRBJ1-2, with D perhaps TRBD1 (6 bases). The CDR3 contains 12 residues. CDR1 and CDR2 (germline): DFQATT, SNEGSKA (reference sequence). V was clipped by 6 bases and J by 3 bases, with 11 bases between them. As DNA, the CDR3 is TGCAGTGCCAGGGGAGCAGACTATGGCTACACCTTC. It specifies CSARGADYGYTF.

About this clonotype: A much larger clone differs from this one at a single base, so this may be a read error. This chain uses TRBV30 with TRBJ2-3; possible D gene TRBD1, 5 bases. The length of the CDR3 is 14 residues. CDR1 and CDR2 (germline): GTSNPN, SVGIG (reference sequence). The DNA of the CDR3 is TGTACCTGGAGTGTTCCAGGGAGCACAGATACGCAGTATTTT. It yields the protein CTWSVPGSTDTQYF.

Ten or more counts support this clonotype. The V and J genes are TRBV6-2 or TRBV6-3 and TRBJ2-1; D assignment may be TRBD1 or TRBD2 (5 bases each). CDR1 is MNHEY and CDR2 is SVGEGT in the germline V gene. The CDR3 spans 13 residues. With 10 bases removed from V and 8 bases from J, the gap between germline ends came to 18 bases. The CDR3 DNA follows: TGTGCCATCCACGAGGGGAATTTGGATGAGCAGTTCTTC. Translation: CAIHEGNLDEQFF.

This clonotype was counted ten times or more. This chain joins TRBV6-1 and TRBJ1-1; 8 bases fit TRBD1. The junction had 6 bases not matched to a gene; V was cut back by 5 bases and J by 4 bases. CDR1 and CDR2 from the germline V gene are MNHNS and SASEGT. The CDR3 runs to 14 residues. This CDR3 is CASSQGARGTEAFF. CDR3 DNA: TGTGCCAGCAGTCAGGGGGCCAGGGGCACTGAAGCTTTCTTT.

In this sample, this clonotype turned up a few times. The V and J genes are TRBV6-1 and TRBJ2-7; D is unclear. The CDR3 is made up of 11 amino acids. Germline CDR1 reads MNHNS; CDR2 reads SASEGT. Trimming pared 6 bases from V and 4 bases from J, leaving 7 bases between. Here the CDR3 DNA reads TGTGCCAGCAGCGTTGGGTACGAGCAGTACTTC. Encoded protein: CASSVGYEQYF.

This clonotype appeared many times. Written as DNA, the CDR3 is TGTGCCAGCAGCTTACAAGGCACAACCTACGAGCAGTACTTC. Its translation: CASSLQGTTYEQYF. The rearrangement uses TRBV7-2 and TRBJ2-7; D is uncertain. The CDR3 extends over 14 amino acids. Germline V CDR1 and CDR2: SGHTA, FQGNSA. V shed 2 bases and J shed 2 bases, with 10 bases lying between them.

There are a few counts of this clonotype. The rearrangement uses TRBV4-1 and TRBJ2-7, with TRBD1 identical over 7 bases. Trimming took 8 bases from V and 2 from J; bases not matched to a gene: 6. The CDR3 runs 13 residues. The germline V gene encodes CDR1 MGHRA and CDR2 YSYEKL. The CDR3 reads CASGLGTAYEQYF. DNA of the CDR3: TGCGCCAGCGGACTGGGGACAGCCTACGAGCAGTACTTC.

This clonotype was picked up many times. The chain combines TRBV3-1 with TRBJ2-1; 9 positions match TRBD2. Per the germline V gene, CDR1 is LGHDT and CDR2 is YNNKEL (reference sequence). This CDR3 has 16 residues. J gave up 0 bases and V 8 bases, and 8 bases lay outside the gene matches. CDR3 DNA sequence: TGTGCCAGCGCGGGGGGGAGCGTGAGCTCCTACAATGAGCAGTTCTTC. Translated: CASAGGSVSSYNEQFF.

This clonotype has a count of ten or more. This chain links TRBV7-8 with TRBJ2-5, with D unclear. This CDR3 is 11 amino acids long. Germline V CDR1 and CDR2: SGHVS, FQNEAQ. The V gene lost 4 bases and the J gene lost 2 bases, with 2 bases spanning the gap. The CDR3 protein is CASSSQETQYF. For the CDR3, the DNA is TGTGCCAGCAGCTCGCAAGAGACCCAGTACTTC. Together with reference TRBV7-8 and TRBJ2-5, the CDR3 gives the full variable domain: GAGVSQSPRYKVAKRGQDVALRCDPISGHVSLFWYQQALGQGPEFLTYFQNEAQLDKSGLPSDRFFAERPEGSVSTLKIQRTQQEDSAVYLCASSSQETQYFGPGTRLLVL.

This rearrangement joins TRBV20-1 to TRBJ1-1; D gene uncertain. CDR1 DFQATT and CDR2 SNEGSKA come from the germline V gene (reference sequence). CDR3 size: 14 residues. The germline V and J ends were trimmed by 2 bases and 5 bases, with 15 bases remaining between them. The CDR3 region has the DNA TGCAGTGCTAGACCCTTTCGATTGCTTACTGAAGCTTTCTTT. This translates into CSARPFRLLTEAFF.

This clonotype was picked up many times. This chain links TRBV5-1 with TRBJ2-3; TRBD2 agrees at 8 bases. Per the germline V gene, CDR1 is SGHRS and CDR2 is YFSETQ. With 4 bases clipped from V and 7 bases from J, the junction kept 8 bases outside the gene matches. There are 14 residues in the CDR3. The CDR3 DNA follows: TGCGCCAGCAGCCTCTCCGTAGCGGGATATACGCAGTATTTT. Its translation: CASSLSVAGYTQYF.

This clonotype was recorded at least ten times. The rearrangement links TRBV9 to TRBJ2-7, with TRBD2 matching over 12 bases. Losses at the gene ends were 3 bases for V and 1 base for J; bases not matched to a gene: 5. Germline V gene lookup returns CDR1 SGDLS and CDR2 YYNGEE. This CDR3 has 16 amino acids. DNA for the CDR3: TGTGCCAGCAGCGCCGGAGGACTAGCGGGGTCCTACGAGCAGTACTTC. Its protein is CASSAGGLAGSYEQYF.

At least ten counts were recorded for this clonotype. This chain connects TRBV28 to TRBJ1-2; D is unresolved. Trimming took 10 bases from V and 3 from J, leaving 15 bases between them. The length of the CDR3 is 13 residues. Germline V CDR1 and CDR2: MDHEN, SYDVKM. The CDR3 reads CATISPGYYGYTF. The CDR3 DNA sequence: TGTGCCACGATATCACCGGGTTACTATGGCTACACCTTC.

This clonotype was counted at least ten times. The chain employs TRBV5-1 and TRBJ1-1; D not certain. Germline values: CDR1 SGHRS, CDR2 YFSETQ. With 1 base removed from V and 4 bases from J, the gap between germline ends came to 8 bases. The length of the CDR3 is 13 residues. The DNA of the CDR3 is TGCGCCAGCAGCTTGAATCATCTCACTGAAGCTTTCTTT. Protein product: CASSLNHLTEAFF.

This clonotype was found a few times. This chain joins TRBV6-5 and TRBJ1-6; D gene unclear. The V end was cut by 2 bases, the J end by 9 bases, with 8 bases between. The CDR3 sequence is 13 residues long. The germline gives CDR1 MNHEY, CDR2 SVGAGI. CDR3 coding DNA: TGTGCCAGCAGTTACACCCCGTTTTCACCCCTCCACTTT. Protein: CASSYTPFSPLHF.

This clonotype came up many times. The rearrangement joins TRBV14 to TRBJ2-1, with 7 bases matching TRBD1. The CDR3 runs 16 residues. Per germline, CDR1 SGHDN and CDR2 FVKESK. V dropped 3 bases and J dropped 0; count of bases not matched to a gene: 5. This CDR3 reads CASSHTGTASYNEQFF. The CDR3 DNA follows: TGTGCCAGCAGCCATACCGGGACAGCCTCCTACAATGAGCAGTTCTTC.

This clonotype was counted many times. The genes are TRBV11-2 and TRBJ2-3, with D possibly TRBD2 on 5 matching bases. The CDR3 runs to 16 residues. Looked up from germline, CDR1 is SGHAT and CDR2 is FQNNGV. The germline V and J ends were trimmed by 4 bases and 1 base, with 15 bases remaining between them. In DNA form, the CDR3 reads TGTGCCAGCAGCTCCCGATGGACTGTGGGCACAGATACGCAGTATTTT. Translating gives CASSSRWTVGTDTQYF.

This clonotype was seen a handful of times. This chain connects TRBV20-1 to TRBJ1-2; D is ambiguous. The CDR3 covers 11 residues. Germline CDR1 is DFQATT and CDR2 is SNEGSKA (reference sequence). V lost 7 bases, J lost 2 bases, and 8 bases lay in between. CDR3: CSVDGNYGYTF. In nucleotides, the CDR3 is TGCAGTGTGGACGGGAACTATGGCTACACCTTC.

This clonotype was observed at least ten times. The genes are TRBV5-6 and TRBJ1-5, with D uncertain. The CDR3 loop spans 14 amino acids. V was shortened by 0 bases and J by 4 bases, with 8 bases between the two germline ends. The germline CDR1 and CDR2 sequences are SGHDT and YYEEEE. The CDR3 here is CASSLGGRNQPQHF. CDR3 nucleotide sequence: TGTGCCAGCAGCTTGGGAGGGCGAAATCAGCCCCAGCATTTT.

This clonotype was counted ten times or more. The gene calls are TRBV20-1 and TRBJ1-3; the match to TRBD1 covers 7 bases. This CDR3 is built from 14 residues. Germline values: CDR1 DFQATT, CDR2 SNEGSKA (reference sequence). J gave up 4 bases and V 1 base, and 4 bases lay outside the gene matches. CDR3 coding DNA: TGCAGTGCTAGAGTAGGGGGCTCGGGAAACACCATATATTTT. It specifies CSARVGGSGNTIYF.

This clonotype was observed many times. The chain recombines TRBV7-2 with TRBJ1-1; D is perhaps TRBD1 (6 bases). The CDR3 covers 16 residues. Germline CDR1 is SGHTA and CDR2 is FQGNSA. V was trimmed by 5 bases and J by 1 base, leaving 17 bases between them. CDR3 sequence (DNA): TGTGCCAGCAGCCTCCACAGGGACCCCGAGAACACTGAAGCTTTCTTT. It specifies CASSLHRDPENTEAFF.

This clonotype has at least ten counts. The genes are TRBV7-2 and TRBJ1-6; 8 positions agree with TRBD1. V lost 5 bases to trimming and J lost 5 bases; unmatched junction nucleotides: 11. This CDR3 has 17 amino acids. The germline V gene has CDR1 SGHTA and CDR2 FQGNSA. The CDR3 DNA sequence: TGTGCCAGCAGCCGCCCAGGGGGCGGTTGGGATAATTCACCCCTCCACTTT. Translation: CASSRPGGGWDNSPLHF.